These 18 T cell receptor beta chains came from one sample sequenced in a study of shared clonotypes between healthy human individuals. As defined, naive CD8 cells were CD45RO-negative and positively selected for CCR7, with terminally differentiated effector memory CD45RA+ cells excluded. The method was immunoSEQ multiplex PCR; TCRdb's version includes in-frame clones alone and lacks a portion of them. The profile shows about 2.1 million clones, around 93% of them singletons. The sample taken for sequencing was naive CD8+ T cells from PBMCs. These receptor sequences come from a man aged 18 to 29 in good health. Some clones in this sample may be carry-over from other donors' samples.

The chain employs TRBV6-5 and TRBJ2-2; D uncertain. CDR3 length: 12 amino acids. CDR1 and CDR2 from the germline V gene are MNHEY and SVGAGI. Between the trimmed V and J ends, which lost 6 bases and 5 bases, there was a span of 7 bases. CDR3 protein: CASRIWTGELFF. In DNA form, the CDR3 reads TGTGCCAGCAGGATTTGGACCGGGGAGCTGTTTTTT.

This clone came up once. The J gene is TRBJ2-7, the V gene TRBV7-6; maybe TRBD1 (6 bases). This CDR3 has 15 residues. The V gene lost 5 bases and the J gene lost 3 bases, with 17 bases spanning the gap. CDR1 and CDR2 from the germline V gene are SGHVS and FNYEAQ. The CDR3 region has the DNA TGTGCCAGCAGCGCCTCGACAGGCCGGTACTACGAGCAGTACTTC. This encodes CASSASTGRYYEQYF.

The chain employs TRBV7-8 and TRBJ1-5, with unresolved D. The CDR3 spans 17 residues. V was shortened by 0 bases and J by 0 bases, with 12 bases between the two germline ends. Germline CDR1 reads SGHVS; CDR2 reads FQNEAQ. The CDR3 sequence: CASSLALGYDSNQPQHF. CDR3 nucleotide sequence: TGTGCCAGCAGCTTAGCGCTGGGGTACGATAGCAATCAGCCCCAGCATTTT.

To note about this clone: Other nucleotide sequences from this sample produce the same CDR3. The genes are TRBV19 and TRBJ2-7; tentatively, D is TRBD2 (6 bases). V lost 6 bases to trimming and J lost 4 bases, with 13 bases between them. Germline CDR1 is LNHDA and CDR2 is SQIVND (reference sequence). This CDR3 is built from 13 residues. CDR3 region: CASSLRLAYEQYF. In DNA, the CDR3 is TGTGCCAGTAGCCTCCGGCTAGCGTACGAGCAGTACTTC.

The chain joins TRBV27 to TRBJ2-3; D might be TRBD1 or TRBD2, each matching 5 bases. The V end was cut by 2 bases, the J end by 1 base, with 13 bases between. The CDR3 runs to 16 residues. Per germline, CDR1 MNHEY and CDR2 SMNVEV (reference sequence). DNA for the CDR3: TGTGCCAGCAGTTTACGGGCTAGCAGGGGCACAGATACGCAGTATTTT. It translates to CASSLRASRGTDTQYF.

The chain recombines TRBV25-1 with TRBJ1-3; D call uncertain. CDR3 size: 12 residues. CDR1 is MGHDK, CDR2 SYGVNS, per germline. The ends were cut back, 2 bases at V and 12 bases at J, with 11 bases in the middle. Here the CDR3 DNA reads TGTGCCAGCAGTGAAGTCGACGACATCATATATTTT. Its protein product is CASSEVDDIIYF. Filled out from reference TRBV25-1 and TRBJ1-3, the complete variable domain reads EADIYQTPRYLVIGTGKKITLECSQTMGHDKMYWYQQDPGMELHLIHYSYGVNSTEKGDLSSESTVSRIRTEHFPLTLESARPSHTSQYLCASSEVDDIIYFGEGSWLTVV.

CDR3 region: CASSVYGQGSDTQYF. CDR3 nucleotides: TGTGCCAGCAGCGTATACGGACAGGGGTCGGATACGCAGTATTTT. This chain joins TRBV11-3 and TRBJ2-3; 9 bases line up with TRBD1. The CDR3 covers 15 residues. The trim removed 5 bases at V and 6 bases at J, leaving 9 bases unmatched. Per germline, CDR1 SGHNT and CDR2 YENEEA.

The chain joins TRBV6-5 to TRBJ1-2; D remains ambiguous. This CDR3 is built from 12 residues. Per germline, CDR1 MNHEY and CDR2 SVGAGI. Trimming took off 9 bases at V and 8 bases at J, with 16 bases between the two ends. The CDR3 loop reads CASLTQLGGYTF. In DNA, the CDR3 is TGTGCCAGTCTCACACAGCTGGGGGGCTACACCTTC.

V gene TRBV10-3 combines with J gene TRBJ2-2; D gene unclear. V was cut by 10 bases and J by 3 bases, with 9 bases left in between. The CDR3 is 12 residues long. Looked up from germline, CDR1 is ENHRY and CDR2 is SYGVKD. The CDR3 sequence is CATLEDTGELFF. CDR3 bases: TGTGCCACCCTAGAGGACACCGGGGAGCTGTTTTTT.

As concerns this clone: Additional DNA sequences in this sample encode the identical CDR3. The rearrangement links TRBV27 to TRBJ2-7; D may be TRBD2 (5 bases). Germline CDR1 reads MNHEY; CDR2 reads SMNVEV (reference sequence). This CDR3 is 13 amino acids long. V was clipped by 2 bases and J by 4 bases, with 9 bases between them. DNA for the CDR3: TGTGCCAGCAGTTTAGGGGAGAGTTACGAGCAGTACTTC. Protein: CASSLGESYEQYF.

This chain joins TRBV7-2 and TRBJ1-1; D unresolved. Between the trimmed V and J ends, which lost 2 bases and 0 bases, there was a span of 22 bases. Germline lookup yields CDR1 SGHTA and CDR2 FQGNSA. The CDR3 spans 19 residues. The DNA of the CDR3 is TGTGCCAGCAGCTTATCGCGGGCCGCCGGACTAGGGATGAACACTGAAGCTTTCTTT. Translation: CASSLSRAAGLGMNTEAFF.

This sequence joins TRBV19 and TRBJ2-3; 8 nucleotides match TRBD2. Germline V gene sequence: CDR1 LNHDA, CDR2 SQIVND (reference sequence). This CDR3 is 14 amino acids long. J was trimmed by 9 bases and V by 3 bases; bases with no gene match: 8. The CDR3 here is CASSMGGGRLTQYF. The CDR3 nucleotides read TGTGCCAGTAGTATGGGAGGCGGGAGGCTGACGCAGTATTTT.

Regarding this clone: This sample also contains other DNA sequences that code for the same CDR3. This chain connects TRBV5-4 to TRBJ1-5, with 7 bases identical to TRBD1. CDR3 size: 15 residues. The germline CDR1 and CDR2 sequences are SGHNT and YYREEE (reference sequence). The junction had 2 bases not matched to a gene; V was cut back by 0 bases and J by 2 bases. Here the CDR3 reads CASSLDRGRNQPQHF. The CDR3 DNA sequence: TGTGCCAGCAGCTTGGACAGGGGTCGCAATCAGCCCCAGCATTTT.

V usage is TRBV7-7 and J usage is TRBJ2-1, with 9 bases that match TRBD1. Germline trimming cut 4 bases from V and 9 bases from J; bases unmatched to any gene: 7. CDR1 is SSHAT, CDR2 FNYEAQ, per germline (reference sequence). CDR3 length: 14 amino acids. As DNA, the CDR3 is TGTGCCAGCAGCTATGGGACAGGGAACGGTGAGCAGTTCTTC. Translated: CASSYGTGNGEQFF.

The chain couples TRBV7-2 to TRBJ1-1; D is unclear. The germline V gene encodes CDR1 SGHTA and CDR2 FQGNSA. The CDR3 covers 14 residues. V was trimmed by 0 bases and J by 6 bases, leaving 11 bases between them. CDR3 nucleotide sequence: TGTGCCAGCAGCTTAGCCGGGTATTCCGCTGAAGCTTTCTTT. Protein sequence: CASSLAGYSAEAFF.

CDR3 amino acids: CASSKGRDLAKNIQYF. The CDR3 nucleotides are TGTGCCAGTAGTAAAGGCAGGGACCTAGCCAAAAACATTCAGTACTTC. The chain has TRBV19 and TRBJ2-4; D may match TRBD1 or TRBD2 (5 bases each). CDR1 is LNHDA, CDR2 SQIVND, per germline (reference sequence). The CDR3 is 16 residues long. V was pared by 4 bases and J by 0 bases, with 13 bases between.

This clone was counted once. The V call is TRBV9, the J call TRBJ2-7; 8 positions match TRBD1. CDR1 and CDR2 from the germline V gene are SGDLS and YYNGEE. The length of the CDR3 is 14 residues. V lost 3 bases to trimming and J lost 6 bases; unmatched junction nucleotides: 8. CDR3 loop: CASSDGTGQFEQYF. The CDR3 DNA reads TGTGCCAGCAGCGACGGGACAGGACAGTTCGAGCAGTACTTC.

In this sample, this clone turned up once. The chain is built from TRBV2 and TRBJ1-5, with D possibly matching TRBD1 (5 bases). The germline V gene encodes CDR1 SNHLY and CDR2 FYNNEI. The CDR3 covers 13 residues. V lost 3 bases to trimming and J lost 6 bases, with 9 bases between them. The CDR3 region is CASSDQGSQPQHF. CDR3 nucleotides: TGTGCCAGCAGTGATCAGGGTAGTCAGCCCCAGCATTTT. Drawing the rest from reference TRBV2 and TRBJ1-5, the complete variable domain is EPEVTQTPSHQVTQMGQEVILRCVPISNHLYFYWYRQILGQKVEFLVSFYNNEISEKSEIFDDQFSVERPDGSNFTLKIRSTKLEDSAMYFCASSDQGSQPQHFGDGTRLSIL.